A selection of T cell receptor beta chains follows, all from one sample in a study of shared clonotypes between healthy human individuals. Clones were sequenced by immunoSEQ multiplex PCR, and TCRdb holds only the in-frame ones, with some missing. The data contain some 1,400,000 clones, roughly 96% of them singletons. The source material was naive CD4+ T cells sorted from blood. These TCRs come from a man aged 25 to 40 in good health. The CDR3 runs from the conserved cysteine through the conserved F or W. The listing skips clone size in some rows; elsewhere it reads once, few, many or a size class.

NA	TRBV7-2	TRBJ2-1	CASIPGRSTHNEQFF
NA	TRBV5-1	TRBJ2-5	CASSGATETQYF
NA	TRBV19	TRBJ2-2	CASSASGRATGELFF
NA	TRBV18	TRBJ1-4	CASSPQTRGNEKLFF
NA	TRBV5-1	TRBJ2-7	CASSLGLSSSYKQYF
NA	TRBV5-1	TRBJ2-1	CASSPGTGAYNEQFF
NA	TRBV29-1	TRBJ2-5	CSVGGGYQETQYF
NA	TRBV4-3	TRBJ2-2	CASSQRTSGDRELFF
NA	TRBV5-6	TRBJ2-1	CASSFSGSSYNEQFF
NA	TRBV7-3	TRBJ2-3	CASSSSGTTTDTQYF
NA	TRBV28	TRBJ1-5	CASSSFGQGGQPQHF
NA	TRBV2	TRBJ2-2	CASTEGALAGNTGELFF
once	TRBV5-5	TRBJ1-1	CASSVTGRLGTEAFF
NA	TRBV18	TRBJ2-1	CASSPPGRAYNEQFF
NA	TRBV5-3	TRBJ2-3	CARSLGQGIDTQYF
NA	TRBV7-9	TRBJ1-4	CASSPKWGGSTNEKLFF
NA	TRBV7-9	TRBJ2-3	CASSDRAKDTQYF
NA	TRBV5-1	TRBJ2-7	CASSLVRTGDEQYF
NA	TRBV5-1	TRBJ1-1	CASSLEVPQVLRNTEAFF
NA	TRBV30	TRBJ2-1	CAWTWNPGYNEQFF
NA	TRBV7-9	TRBJ2-2	CASSPLGAGPGELFF
once	TRBV5-1	TRBJ1-1	CASTERGQGTEAFF
NA	TRBV28	TRBJ2-7	CATSWAVGEQYF
NA	TRBV2	TRBJ2-7	CASSSGSYEQYF
NA	TRBV15	TRBJ2-1	CATSRGLAQNNEQFF
few	TRBV4-3	TRBJ2-4	CASSQEGDIQYF
NA	TRBV4-1	TRBJ2-1	CASSQVTGNMGNEQFF
once	TRBV2	TRBJ2-7	CASSVQGNEQYF
NA	TRBV5-5	TRBJ2-3	CASSFQTDTQYF
NA	TRBV27	TRBJ2-1	CASSSLAGVYNEQFF
once	TRBV10-2	TRBJ2-2	CASSDHLAGAVGELFF
NA	TRBV6-1	TRBJ2-7	CASSVGTGSYEQYF
NA	TRBV7-2	TRBJ2-7	CASSLYSRPSYEQYF
NA	TRBV6-1	TRBJ1-4	CASRPTGAFNEKLFF
NA	TRBV27	TRBJ1-2	CASSRSGAQNYGYTF
NA	TRBV5-4	TRBJ2-5	CASRKVGRASQETQYF
NA	TRBV4-1	TRBJ2-2	CASSRDTAQNTGELFF
NA	TRBV2	TRBJ2-6	CASRLAGSGANVLTF
once	TRBV5-1	TRBJ1-4	CASSLGLNNEKLFF